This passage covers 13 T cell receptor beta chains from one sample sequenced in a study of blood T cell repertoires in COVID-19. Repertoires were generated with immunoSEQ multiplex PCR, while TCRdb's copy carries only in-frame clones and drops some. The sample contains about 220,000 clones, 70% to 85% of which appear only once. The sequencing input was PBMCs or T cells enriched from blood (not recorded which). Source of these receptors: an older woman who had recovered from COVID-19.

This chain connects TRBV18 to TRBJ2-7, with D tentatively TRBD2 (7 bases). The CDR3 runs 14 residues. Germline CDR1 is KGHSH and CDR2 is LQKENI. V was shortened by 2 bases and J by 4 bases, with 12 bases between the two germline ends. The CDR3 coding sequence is TGTGCCAGCTCACCAGCTGCGGGGGCATACGAGCAGTACTTC. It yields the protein CASSPAAGAYEQYF. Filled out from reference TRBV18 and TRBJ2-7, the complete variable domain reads NAGVMQNPRHLVRRRGQEARLRCSPMKGHSHVYWYRQLPEEGLKFMVYLQKENIIDESGMPKERFSAEFPKEGPSILRIQQVVRGDSAAYFCASSPAAGAYEQYFGPGTRLTVT.

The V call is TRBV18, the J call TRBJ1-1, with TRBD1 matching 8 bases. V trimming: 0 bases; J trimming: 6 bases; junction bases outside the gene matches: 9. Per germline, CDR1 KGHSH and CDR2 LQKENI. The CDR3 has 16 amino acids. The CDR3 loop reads CASSPPRQGATPEAFF. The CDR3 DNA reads TGTGCCAGCTCACCACCGAGGCAGGGGGCAACCCCTGAAGCTTTCTTT.

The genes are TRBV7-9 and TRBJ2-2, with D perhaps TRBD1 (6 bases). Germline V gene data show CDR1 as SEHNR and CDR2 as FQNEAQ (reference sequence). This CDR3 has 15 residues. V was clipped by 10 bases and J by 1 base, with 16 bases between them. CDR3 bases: TGTGCCATCCATATGGGGGCTCGGAACACCGGGGAGCTGTTTTTT. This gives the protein CAIHMGARNTGELFF.

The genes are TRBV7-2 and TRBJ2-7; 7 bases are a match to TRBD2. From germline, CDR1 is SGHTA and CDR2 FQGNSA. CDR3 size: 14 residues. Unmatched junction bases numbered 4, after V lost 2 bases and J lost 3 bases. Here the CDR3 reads CASSLMGGDYEQYF. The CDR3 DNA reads TGTGCCAGCAGCTTAATGGGGGGGGACTACGAGCAGTACTTC. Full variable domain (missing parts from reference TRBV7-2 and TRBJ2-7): GAGVSQSPSNKVTEKGKDVELRCDPISGHTALYWYRQSLGQGLEFLIYFQGNSAPDKSGLPSDRFSAERTGGSVSTLTIQRTQQEDSAVYLCASSLMGGDYEQYFGPGTRLTVT.

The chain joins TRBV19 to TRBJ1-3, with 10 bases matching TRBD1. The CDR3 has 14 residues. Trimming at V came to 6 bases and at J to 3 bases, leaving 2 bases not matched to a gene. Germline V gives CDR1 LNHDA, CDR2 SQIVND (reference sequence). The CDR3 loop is CASSRDRGGNTIYF. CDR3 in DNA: TGTGCCAGTAGCCGGGACAGGGGTGGAAACACCATATATTTT.

CDR3 sequence reads: CASSLGGGASSGNTIYF. The CDR3 DNA follows: TGTGCCAGCAGCTTGGGGGGAGGGGCTAGCTCTGGAAACACCATATATTTT. The chain combines TRBV5-4 with TRBJ1-3, with a tentative D call TRBD1 (5 bases). The CDR3 extends over 17 amino acids. CDR1 and CDR2 (germline): SGHNT, YYREEE (reference sequence). Trimming pared 0 bases from V and 0 bases from J, leaving 13 bases between.

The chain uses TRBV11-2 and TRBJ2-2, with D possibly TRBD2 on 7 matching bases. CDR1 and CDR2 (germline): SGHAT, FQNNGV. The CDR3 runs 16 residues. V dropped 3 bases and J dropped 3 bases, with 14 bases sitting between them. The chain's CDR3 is CASSFQGLADTGELFF. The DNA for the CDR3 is TGTGCCAGCAGCTTCCAGGGGCTAGCGGACACCGGGGAGCTGTTTTTT.

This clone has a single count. The CDR3 nucleotides are TGCAGCGTCAGGCTAGACAGGGGAGGGAGGTGCTACACCTTC. The encoded protein is CSVRLDRGGRCYTF. The chain has TRBV29-1 and TRBJ1-2; 8 bases match TRBD1. Germline CDR1 is SQVTM and CDR2 is ANQGSEA. J lost 9 bases, V lost 6 bases, and 15 bases had no gene match. The CDR3 is 14 amino acids. Variable domain in full (rest from reference TRBV29-1 and TRBJ1-2): SAVISQKPSRDICQRGTSLTIQCQVDSQVTMMFWYRQQPGQSLTLIATANQGSEATYESGFVIDKFPISRPNLTFSTLTVSNMSPEDSSIYLCSVRLDRGGRCYTFGSGTRLTVV.

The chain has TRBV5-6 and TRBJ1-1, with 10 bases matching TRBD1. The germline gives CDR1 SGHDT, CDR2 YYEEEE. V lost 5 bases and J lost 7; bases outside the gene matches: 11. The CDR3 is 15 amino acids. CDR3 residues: CASSNGGQGDHEAFF. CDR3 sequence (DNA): TGTGCCAGCAGTAACGGTGGACAGGGGGATCATGAAGCTTTCTTT.

CDR3: CASSRRTTYNEQFF. CDR3 coding DNA: TGTGCCAGCAGCCGCCGGACAACCTACAATGAGCAGTTCTTC. The V gene is TRBV3-1 (or the pseudogene TRBV3-2), the J gene TRBJ2-1; TRBD1 might be the D (5 bases). V was shortened by 4 bases and J by 2 bases, with 9 bases between the two germline ends. The CDR3 is made up of 14 amino acids. Germline values: CDR1 LGHDT, CDR2 YNNKEL (reference sequence).

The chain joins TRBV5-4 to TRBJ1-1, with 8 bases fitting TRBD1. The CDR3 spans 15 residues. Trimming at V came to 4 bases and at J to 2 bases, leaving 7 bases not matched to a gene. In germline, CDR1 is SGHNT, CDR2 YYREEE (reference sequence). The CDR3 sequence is CASSRETGDNTEAFF. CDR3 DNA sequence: TGTGCCAGCAGCCGTGAGACAGGGGATAACACTGAAGCTTTCTTT. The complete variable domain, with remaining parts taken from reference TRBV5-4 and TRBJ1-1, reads ETGVTQSPTHLIKTRGQQVTLRCSSQSGHNTVSWYQQALGQGPQFIFQYYREEENGRGNFPPRFSGLQFPNYSSELNVNALELDDSALYLCASSRETGDNTEAFFGQGTRLTVV.

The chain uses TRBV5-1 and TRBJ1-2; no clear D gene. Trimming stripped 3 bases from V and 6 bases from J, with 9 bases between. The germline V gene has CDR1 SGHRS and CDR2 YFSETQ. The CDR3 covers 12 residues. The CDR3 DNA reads TGCGCCAGCAGCTGGGCGGGAGATGGCTACACCTTC. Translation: CASSWAGDGYTF.

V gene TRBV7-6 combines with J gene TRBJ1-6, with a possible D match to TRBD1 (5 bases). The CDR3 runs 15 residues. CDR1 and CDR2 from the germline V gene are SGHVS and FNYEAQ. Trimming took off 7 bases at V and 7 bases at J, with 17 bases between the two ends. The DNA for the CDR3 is TGTGCCAGCACCTCAAACCCGGGGGGAAATTCACCCCTCCACTTT. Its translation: CASTSNPGGNSPLHF.